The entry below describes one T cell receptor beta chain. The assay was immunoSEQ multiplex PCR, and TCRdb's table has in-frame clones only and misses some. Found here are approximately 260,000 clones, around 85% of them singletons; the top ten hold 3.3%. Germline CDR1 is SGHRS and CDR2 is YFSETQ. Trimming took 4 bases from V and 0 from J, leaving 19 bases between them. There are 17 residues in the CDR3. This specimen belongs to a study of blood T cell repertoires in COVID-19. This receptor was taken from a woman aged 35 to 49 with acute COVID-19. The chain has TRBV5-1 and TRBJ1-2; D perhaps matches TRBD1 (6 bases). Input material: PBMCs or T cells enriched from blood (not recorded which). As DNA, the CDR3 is TGCGCCAGCAGCCCATTAGGACAGCCGAAATCTAACTATGGCTACACCTTC. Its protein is CASSPLGQPKSNYGYTF.